The T cell receptor beta chain described here comes from a study of OX40 agonist ivuxolimab in advanced cancers. Study details: Melanoma, hepatocellular carcinoma, head and neck or renal cell cancer occurred in dose-escalation patients.

This CDR3 spans 13 amino acids. The trim removed 5 bases at V and 4 bases at J, leaving 4 bases unmatched. Germline CDR1 reads SQVTM; CDR2 reads ANQGSEA. Using immunoSEQ multiplex PCR, the repertoire was profiled, and TCRdb retains in-frame clones only, with some absent. The table lists tens of thousands of clones, around 80% of them singletons. The study's findings and limits: With doses of 0.1 to 3.0 mg/kg, CD4+ and CD8+ blood T cells had undergone clonal expansion by week 6.

Of note for this clone: Its antigen is unknown.

This clonotype originated in an adult with an advanced solid tumor such as melanoma, head and neck, liver or kidney cancer. This chain links TRBV29-1 with TRBJ2-2, with 7 bases aligning to TRBD2. The material was CD4+ or CD8+ T cells sorted from blood, obtained in a trial of the OX40 agonist ivuxolimab. Here the CDR3 reads CSVSGARTGELFF. The DNA of the CDR3 is TGCAGCGTTAGCGGGGCCCGCACCGGGGAGCTGTTTTTT.